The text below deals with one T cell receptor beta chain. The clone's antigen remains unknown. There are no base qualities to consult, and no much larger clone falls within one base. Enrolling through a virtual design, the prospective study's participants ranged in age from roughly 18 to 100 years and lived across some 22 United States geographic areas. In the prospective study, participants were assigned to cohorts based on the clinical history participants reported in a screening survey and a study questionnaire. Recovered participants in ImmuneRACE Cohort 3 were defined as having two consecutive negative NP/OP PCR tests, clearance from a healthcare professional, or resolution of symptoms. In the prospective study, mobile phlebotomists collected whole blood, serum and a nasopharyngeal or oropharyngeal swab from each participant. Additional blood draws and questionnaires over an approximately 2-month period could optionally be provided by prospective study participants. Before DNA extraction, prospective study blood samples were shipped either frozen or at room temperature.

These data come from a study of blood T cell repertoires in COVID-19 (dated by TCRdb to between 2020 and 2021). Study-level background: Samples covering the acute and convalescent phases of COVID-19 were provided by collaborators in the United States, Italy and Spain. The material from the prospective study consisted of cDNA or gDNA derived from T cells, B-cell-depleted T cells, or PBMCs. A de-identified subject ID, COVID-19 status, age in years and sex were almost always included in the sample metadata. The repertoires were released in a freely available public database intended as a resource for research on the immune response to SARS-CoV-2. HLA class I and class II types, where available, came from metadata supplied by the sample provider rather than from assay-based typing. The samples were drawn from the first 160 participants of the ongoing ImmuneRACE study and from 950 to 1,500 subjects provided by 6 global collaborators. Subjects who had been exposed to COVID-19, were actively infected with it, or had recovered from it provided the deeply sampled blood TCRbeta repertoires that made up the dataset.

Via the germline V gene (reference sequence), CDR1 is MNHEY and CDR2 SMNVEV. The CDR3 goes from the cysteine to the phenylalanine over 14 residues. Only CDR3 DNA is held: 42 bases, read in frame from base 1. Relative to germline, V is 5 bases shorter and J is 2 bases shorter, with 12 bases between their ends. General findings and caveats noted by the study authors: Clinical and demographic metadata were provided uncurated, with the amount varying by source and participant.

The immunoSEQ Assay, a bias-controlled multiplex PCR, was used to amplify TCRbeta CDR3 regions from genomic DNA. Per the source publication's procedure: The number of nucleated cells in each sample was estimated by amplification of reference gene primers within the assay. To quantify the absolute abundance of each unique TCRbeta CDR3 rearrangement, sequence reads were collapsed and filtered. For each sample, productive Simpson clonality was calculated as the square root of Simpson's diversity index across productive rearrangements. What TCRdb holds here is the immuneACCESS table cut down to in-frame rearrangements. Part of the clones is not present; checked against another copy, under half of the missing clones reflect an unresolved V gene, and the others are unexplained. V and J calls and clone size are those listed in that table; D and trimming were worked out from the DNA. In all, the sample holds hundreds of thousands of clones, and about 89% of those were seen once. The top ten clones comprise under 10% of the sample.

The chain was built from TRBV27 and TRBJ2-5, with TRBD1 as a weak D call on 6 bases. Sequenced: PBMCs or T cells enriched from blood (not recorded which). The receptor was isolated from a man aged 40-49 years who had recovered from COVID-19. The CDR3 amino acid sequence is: CASSPGDAQETQYF. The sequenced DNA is TGTGCCAGCAGTCCAGGGGACGCTCAAGAGACCCAGTACTTC.